This entry concerns a single T cell receptor (beta chain). Data came from immunoSEQ multiplex PCR; TCRdb stores just in-frame clones and leaves some out. This sample has 35,000 to 40,000 clones, with over 80% found just once. The source of the sample is a study of regulatory dendritic cells for organ transplantation. The CDR3 extends over 16 amino acids. CDR1 SQVTM and CDR2 ANQGSEA come from the germline V gene. V lost 4 bases, J lost 0 bases, and 18 bases lay in between. Input material: naive CD8+ T cells from blood. Regarding subset: CD45RA+ naive T cells. This chain connects TRBV29-1 to TRBJ1-1; D call uncertain. This TCR derives from a human donor in good health. DNA for the CDR3: TGCAGCGTTGTCAAGCGTAGGCCTGACCTGAACACTGAAGCTTTCTTT. This encodes CSVVKRRPDLNTEAFF.